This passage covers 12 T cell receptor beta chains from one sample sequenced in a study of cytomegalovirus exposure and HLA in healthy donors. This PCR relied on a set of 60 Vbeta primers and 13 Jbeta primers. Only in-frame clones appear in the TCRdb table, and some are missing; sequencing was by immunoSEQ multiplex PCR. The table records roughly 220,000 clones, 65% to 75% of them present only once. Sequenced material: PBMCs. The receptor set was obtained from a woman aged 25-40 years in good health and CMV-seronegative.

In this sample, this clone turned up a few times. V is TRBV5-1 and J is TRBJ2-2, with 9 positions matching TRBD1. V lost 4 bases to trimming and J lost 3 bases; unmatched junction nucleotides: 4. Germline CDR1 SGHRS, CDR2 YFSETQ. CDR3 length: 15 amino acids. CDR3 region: CASSRDRVYTGELFF. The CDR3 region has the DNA TGCGCCAGCAGCCGGGACAGGGTGTACACCGGGGAGCTGTTTTTT.

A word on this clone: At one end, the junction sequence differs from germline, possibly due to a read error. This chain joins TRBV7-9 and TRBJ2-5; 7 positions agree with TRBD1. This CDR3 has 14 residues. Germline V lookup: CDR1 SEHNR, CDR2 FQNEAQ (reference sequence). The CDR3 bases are TGTGCCAGCAGCTTGACAGGGTTACAAGAGGCCCAGTACTTC. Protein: CASSLTGLQEAQYF.

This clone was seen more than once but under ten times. The CDR3 nucleotides are TGTGCCAGCAGCCTGGCAGGGATGGGCACTGAAGCTTTCTTT. Its protein is CASSLAGMGTEAFF. The genes are TRBV4-2 and TRBJ1-1, with D maybe TRBD1 (5 bases). Germline CDR1 reads LGHNA; CDR2 reads YNFKEQ. The CDR3 has 14 residues. Trimming removed 4 bases at V and 4 bases at J, with 13 bases between.

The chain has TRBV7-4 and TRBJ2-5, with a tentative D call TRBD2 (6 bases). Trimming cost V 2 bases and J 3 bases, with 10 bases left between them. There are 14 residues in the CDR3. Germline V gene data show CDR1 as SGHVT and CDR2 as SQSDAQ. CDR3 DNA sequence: TGTGCCAGCAGCTTATTTGCTAGCGAAGAGACCCAGTACTTC. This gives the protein CASSLFASEETQYF.

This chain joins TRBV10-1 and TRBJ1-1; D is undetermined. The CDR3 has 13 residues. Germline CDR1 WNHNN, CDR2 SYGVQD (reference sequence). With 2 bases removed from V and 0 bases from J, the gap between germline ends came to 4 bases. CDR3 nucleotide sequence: TGCGCCAGCAGTGAGAGCCTGAACACTGAAGCTTTCTTT. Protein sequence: CASSESLNTEAFF.

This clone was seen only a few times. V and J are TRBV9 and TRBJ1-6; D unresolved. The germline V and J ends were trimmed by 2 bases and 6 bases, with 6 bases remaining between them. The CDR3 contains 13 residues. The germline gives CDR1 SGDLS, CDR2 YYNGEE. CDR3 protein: CASSVAGNSPLHF. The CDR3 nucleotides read TGTGCCAGCAGCGTGGCAGGTAATTCACCCCTCCACTTT.

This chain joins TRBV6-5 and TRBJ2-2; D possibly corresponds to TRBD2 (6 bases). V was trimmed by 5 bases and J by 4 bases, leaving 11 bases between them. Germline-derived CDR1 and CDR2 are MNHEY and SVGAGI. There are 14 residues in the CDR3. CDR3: CASSKGLTTGELFF. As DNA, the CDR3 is TGTGCCAGCAGTAAGGGACTTACCACCGGGGAGCTGTTTTTT.

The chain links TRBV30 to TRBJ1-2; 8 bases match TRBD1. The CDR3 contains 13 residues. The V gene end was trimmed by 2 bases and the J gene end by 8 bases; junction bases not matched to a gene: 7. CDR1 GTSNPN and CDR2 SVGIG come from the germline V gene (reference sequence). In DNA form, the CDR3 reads TGTGCCTGGAGTAGGGACAGGCCGCGGGGCTACACCTTC. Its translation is CAWSRDRPRGYTF.

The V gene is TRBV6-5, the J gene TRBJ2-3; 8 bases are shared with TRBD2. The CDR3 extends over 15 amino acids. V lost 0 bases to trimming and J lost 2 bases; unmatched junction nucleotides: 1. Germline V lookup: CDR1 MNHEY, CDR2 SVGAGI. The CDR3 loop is CASSYSRGVTDTQYF. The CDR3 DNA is TGTGCCAGCAGTTACTCGCGGGGGGTCACAGATACGCAGTATTTT.

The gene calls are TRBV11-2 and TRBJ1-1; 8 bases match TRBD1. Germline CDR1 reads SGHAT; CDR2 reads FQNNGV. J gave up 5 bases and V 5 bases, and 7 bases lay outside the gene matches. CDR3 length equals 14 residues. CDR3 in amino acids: CASSPQGARTEAFF. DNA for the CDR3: TGTGCCAGCAGCCCCCAGGGGGCGCGGACTGAAGCTTTCTTT.

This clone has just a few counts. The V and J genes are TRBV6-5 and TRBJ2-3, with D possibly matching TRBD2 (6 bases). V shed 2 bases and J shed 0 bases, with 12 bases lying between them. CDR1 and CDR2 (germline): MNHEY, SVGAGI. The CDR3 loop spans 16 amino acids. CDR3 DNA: TGTGCCAGCAGTTACGGGCGGGACTCTAGCACAGATACGCAGTATTTT. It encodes CASSYGRDSSTDTQYF.

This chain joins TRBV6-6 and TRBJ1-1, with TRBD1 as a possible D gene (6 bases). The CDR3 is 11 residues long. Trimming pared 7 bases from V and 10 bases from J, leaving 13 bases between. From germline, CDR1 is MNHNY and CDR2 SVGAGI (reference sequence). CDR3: CASTMGQGAFF. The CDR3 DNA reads TGTGCCAGCACCATGGGACAAGGAGCTTTCTTT.